These 19 T cell receptor beta chains share one sample of origin, sequenced in a study of cytomegalovirus exposure and HLA in healthy donors. Libraries were prepared by immunoSEQ multiplex PCR; TCRdb keeps only in-frame clonotypes and omits some of them. The sample shows tens of thousands of clones, over 85% of them seen only once. Specimen: PBMCs. These receptor sequences come from a man between 18 and 29 years old in good health and CMV-seropositive.

The V gene is TRBV28, the J gene TRBJ1-1; tentatively, D is TRBD1 (6 bases). V lost 6 bases, J lost 1 base, and 12 bases lay in between. Germline V gives CDR1 MDHEN, CDR2 SYDVKM. This CDR3 is built from 14 residues. In DNA form, the CDR3 reads TGTGCCAGCAGCACACTACAGGGGAACACTGAAGCTTTCTTT. Translation: CASSTLQGNTEAFF.

The chain joins TRBV9 to TRBJ2-3; perhaps TRBD2 as D (5 bases). This CDR3 has 13 amino acids. Trimming took off 3 bases at V and 1 base at J, with 6 bases between the two ends. Germline CDR1 and CDR2: SGDLS and YYNGEE. DNA of the CDR3: TGTGCCAGCAGCGACGGGGGCACAGATACGCAGTATTTT. This translates into CASSDGGTDTQYF.

The chain joins TRBV28 to TRBJ1-2, with D perhaps matching TRBD1 (5 bases). V lost 0 bases and J 6 bases, leaving 5 bases between the germline ends. CDR1 and CDR2 (germline): MDHEN, SYDVKM. This CDR3 contains 12 residues. The CDR3 protein is CASSLWTDGYTF. CDR3 nucleotide sequence: TGTGCCAGCAGTTTATGGACAGATGGCTACACCTTC.

In nucleotides, the CDR3 is TGTGCCAGCAGTTTGACATATGGTAGCAATCAGCCCCAGCATTTT. This sequence encodes CASSLTYGSNQPQHF. V and J are TRBV6-5 and TRBJ1-5, with unresolved D. V was pared by 4 bases and J by 0 bases, with 10 bases between. The CDR3 sequence is 15 residues long. CDR1 is MNHEY, CDR2 SVGAGI, per germline.

The chain couples TRBV2 to TRBJ2-3; perhaps TRBD2 as D (6 bases). V lost 10 bases, J lost 3 bases, and 26 bases lay in between. CDR3 size: 17 residues. The germline CDR1 and CDR2 sequences are SNHLY and FYNNEI. The CDR3, as DNA: TGTGCCACCTTCACGGCCTCACGAAGTGGGGGGACAGATACGCAGTATTTT. Translation: CATFTASRSGGTDTQYF.

The V and J genes are TRBV12-1 and TRBJ2-4; the table assigns TRBD2, which was not confirmed against the DNA. TRBV12-1 counts as a pseudogene. The CDR3 extends over 15 amino acids. The CDR3, as DNA: TGTGCCAGCAGCACAGGACGGGAGGGCAAAAACATTCAGTACTTC. This encodes CASSTGREGKNIQYF.

The chain employs TRBV6-1 and TRBJ2-2; 7 bases fit TRBD1. The CDR3 loop spans 14 amino acids. CDR1 and CDR2 from the germline V gene are MNHNS and SASEGT. V was pared by 7 bases and J by 5 bases, with 7 bases of the junction left unmatched. The CDR3 sequence is CASKTRQGTGELFF. The CDR3 nucleotides read TGTGCCAGCAAAACAAGACAGGGAACCGGGGAGCTGTTTTTT.

The V call is TRBV18, the J call TRBJ2-7, with 14 nucleotides matching TRBD2. V was clipped by 3 bases and J by 3 bases; unmatched bases: 4. The CDR3 covers 16 residues. CDR1 is KGHSH, CDR2 LQKENI, per germline. CDR3: CASSPGLAGGNYEQYF. As DNA, the CDR3 is TGTGCCAGCTCACCTGGACTAGCGGGAGGAAACTACGAGCAGTACTTC.

This clone was observed a single time. The chain couples TRBV11-2 to TRBJ2-7, with D tentatively TRBD2 (6 bases). Germline V lookup: CDR1 SGHAT, CDR2 FQNNGV. V shed 5 bases and J shed 0 bases, with 11 bases lying between them. The CDR3 is 14 amino acids. The CDR3 coding sequence is TGTGCCAGCAGCGTTAGCGGAGCCTCCTACGAGCAGTACTTC. This sequence encodes CASSVSGASYEQYF. Filled out from reference TRBV11-2 and TRBJ2-7, the complete variable domain reads EAGVAQSPRYKIIEKRQSVAFWCNPISGHATLYWYQQILGQGPKLLIQFQNNGVVDDSQLPKDRFSAERLKGVDSTLKIQPAKLEDSAVYLCASSVSGASYEQYFGPGTRLTVT.

The chain couples TRBV28 to TRBJ2-7; D is unresolved. Deletions cut 5 bases from V and 5 bases from J, with 4 bases between. This CDR3 has 10 amino acids. Germline-derived CDR1 and CDR2 are MDHEN and SYDVKM. The DNA for the CDR3 is TGTGCCAGCAGTGACAACGAGCAGTACTTC. Translation gives CASSDNEQYF.

The chain has TRBV18 and TRBJ1-1; weak D call: TRBD1 (5 bases). CDR1 and CDR2 (germline): KGHSH, LQKENI. The germline V and J ends were trimmed by 5 bases and 7 bases, with 11 bases remaining between them. The CDR3 spans 12 residues. The chain's CDR3 is CASSAAQVEAFF. As DNA, the CDR3 is TGTGCCAGCTCAGCTGCACAGGTTGAAGCTTTCTTT.

This clone was seen a handful of times. The rearrangement links TRBV7-8 to TRBJ2-7, with a weak D call TRBD2 (5 bases). Germline values: CDR1 SGHVS, CDR2 FQNEAQ. V gave up 3 bases and J gave up 4 bases, with 10 bases separating them. The CDR3 totals 13 residues. The CDR3 loop reads CASSFASGYEQYF. The CDR3 nucleotides read TGTGCCAGCAGCTTTGCCTCGGGGTACGAGCAGTACTTC.

V and J are TRBV5-1 and TRBJ2-2; weak D call: TRBD1 (6 bases). This CDR3 spans 13 amino acids. Trimming left V 3 bases short and J 7 bases short, with 10 bases between. In germline, CDR1 is SGHRS, CDR2 YFSETQ. The CDR3 loop reads CASSYTGIGELFF. In DNA, the CDR3 is TGCGCCAGCAGCTACACAGGGATCGGGGAGCTGTTTTTT.

J is TRBJ1-1 and V is TRBV5-1; D uncertain. Germline V gene lookup returns CDR1 SGHRS and CDR2 YFSETQ. The CDR3 has 15 amino acids. The V gene lost 1 base and the J gene lost 1 base, with 11 bases spanning the gap. CDR3 in amino acids: CASSLTTHQNTEAFF. The CDR3, as DNA: TGCGCCAGCAGCTTGACCACTCACCAGAACACTGAAGCTTTCTTT.

The V and J genes are TRBV6-1 and TRBJ2-7, with 7 bases identical to TRBD2. This CDR3 has 11 amino acids. The germline CDR1 and CDR2 sequences are MNHNS and SASEGT. V trimming: 5 bases; J trimming: 7 bases; junction bases outside the gene matches: 2. In DNA, the CDR3 is TGTGCCAGCAGTAGAGCGGGGGAGCAGTACTTC. The encoded protein is CASSRAGEQYF.

The V gene is TRBV28, the J gene TRBJ1-4; no firm D call. The CDR3 is 16 residues long. V shed 4 bases and J shed 1 base, with 13 bases lying between them. Germline V gives CDR1 MDHEN, CDR2 SYDVKM. CDR3 bases: TGTGCCAGCAGTTCCGCCCAGAGGTTAACTAATGAAAAACTGTTTTTT. Protein: CASSSAQRLTNEKLFF.

This clone has a single count. The chain recombines TRBV18 with TRBJ2-5; 7 bases are shared with TRBD1. The trim removed 4 bases at V and 8 bases at J, leaving 4 bases unmatched. The length of the CDR3 is 12 residues. CDR1 and CDR2 from the germline V gene are KGHSH and LQKENI. CDR3 sequence: CASSRTGETQYF. The CDR3 DNA sequence: TGTGCCAGCTCACGCACAGGGGAAACCCAGTACTTC.

This sequence joins TRBV11-1 and TRBJ2-1; a possible D gene is TRBD1 (7 bases). CDR1 SGHAT and CDR2 FQDESV come from the germline V gene (reference sequence). This CDR3 is built from 15 residues. Trimming removed 5 bases from V and 6 bases from J, with 17 bases in between. Here the CDR3 DNA reads TGTGCCAGCAGCCCCCTCAGGGGGGTTGGCAATGAGCAGTTCTTC. Residues: CASSPLRGVGNEQFF.

The CDR3 spells CAISERQDNEQFF. The DNA for the CDR3 is TGTGCCATCAGTGAGAGGCAGGACAATGAGCAGTTCTTC. The chain joins TRBV10-3 to TRBJ2-1; D not certain. Germline V CDR1 and CDR2: ENHRY, SYGVKD. V shed 2 bases and J shed 5 bases, with 7 bases lying between them. The CDR3 extends over 13 amino acids.